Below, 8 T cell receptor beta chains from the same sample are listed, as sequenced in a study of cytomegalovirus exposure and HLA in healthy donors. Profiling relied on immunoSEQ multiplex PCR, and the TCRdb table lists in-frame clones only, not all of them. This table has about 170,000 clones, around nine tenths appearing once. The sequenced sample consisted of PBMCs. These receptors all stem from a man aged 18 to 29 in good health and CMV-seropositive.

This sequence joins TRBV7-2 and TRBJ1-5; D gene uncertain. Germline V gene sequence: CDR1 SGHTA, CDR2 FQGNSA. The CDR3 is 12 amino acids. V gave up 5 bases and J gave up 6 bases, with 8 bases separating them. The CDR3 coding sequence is TGTGCCAGCAGCGCGGATTCTCAGCCCCAGCATTTT. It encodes CASSADSQPQHF.

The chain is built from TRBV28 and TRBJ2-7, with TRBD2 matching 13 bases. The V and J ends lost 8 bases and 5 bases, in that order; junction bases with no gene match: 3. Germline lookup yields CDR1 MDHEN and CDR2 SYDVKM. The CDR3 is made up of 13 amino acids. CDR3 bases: TGTGCCAGCCGACTAGCGGGAGGTCACGAGCAGTACTTC. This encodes CASRLAGGHEQYF.

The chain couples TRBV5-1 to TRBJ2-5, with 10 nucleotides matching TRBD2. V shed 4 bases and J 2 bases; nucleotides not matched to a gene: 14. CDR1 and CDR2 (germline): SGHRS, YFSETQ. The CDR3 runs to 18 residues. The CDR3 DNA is TGCGCCAGCAGCCGAGAGCGGGGGGGTTCGGGATCACAAGAGACCCAGTACTTC. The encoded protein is CASSRERGGSGSQETQYF.

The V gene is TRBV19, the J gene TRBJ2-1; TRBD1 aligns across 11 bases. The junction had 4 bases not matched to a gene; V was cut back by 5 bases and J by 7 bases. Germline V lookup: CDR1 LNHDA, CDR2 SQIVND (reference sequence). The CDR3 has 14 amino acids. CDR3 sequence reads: CASSLGQGGNEQFF. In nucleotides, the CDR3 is TGTGCCAGTAGTCTGGGACAGGGGGGGAATGAGCAGTTCTTC.

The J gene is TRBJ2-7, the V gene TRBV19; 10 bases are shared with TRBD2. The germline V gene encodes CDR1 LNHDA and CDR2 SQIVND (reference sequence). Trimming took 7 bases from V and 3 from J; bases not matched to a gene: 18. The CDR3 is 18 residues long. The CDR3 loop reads CASTKTWASGRHFYEQYF. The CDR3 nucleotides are TGTGCCAGTACTAAAACGTGGGCTAGCGGGAGACACTTCTACGAGCAGTACTTC. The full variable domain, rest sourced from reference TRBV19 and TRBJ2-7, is DGGITQSPKYLFRKEGQNVTLSCEQNLNHDAMYWYRQDPGQGLRLIYYSQIVNDFQKGDIAEGYSVSREKKESFPLTVTSAQKNPTAFYLCASTKTWASGRHFYEQYFGPGTRLTVT.

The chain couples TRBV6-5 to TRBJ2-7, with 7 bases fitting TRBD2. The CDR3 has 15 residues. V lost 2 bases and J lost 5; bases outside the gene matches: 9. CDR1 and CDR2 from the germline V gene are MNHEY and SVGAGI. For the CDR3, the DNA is TGTGCCAGCAGTTACGGGGGGAGGGCCCACGACGAGCAGTACTTC. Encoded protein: CASSYGGRAHDEQYF.

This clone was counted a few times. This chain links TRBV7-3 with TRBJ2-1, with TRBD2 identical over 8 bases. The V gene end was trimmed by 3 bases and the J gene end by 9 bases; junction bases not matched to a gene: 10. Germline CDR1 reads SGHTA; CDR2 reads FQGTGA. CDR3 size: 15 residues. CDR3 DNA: TGTGCCAGCAGCTTTGCGGGGGGCCTAGAAGGTGAGCAGTTCTTC. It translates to CASSFAGGLEGEQFF.

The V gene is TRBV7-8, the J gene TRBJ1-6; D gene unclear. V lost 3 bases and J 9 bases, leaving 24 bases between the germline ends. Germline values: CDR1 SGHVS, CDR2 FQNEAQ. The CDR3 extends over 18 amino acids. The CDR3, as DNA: TGTGCCAGCAGCTTTTATATAGGGTTGGGAGTAGCGGGTTCACCCCTCCACTTT. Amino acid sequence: CASSFYIGLGVAGSPLHF.